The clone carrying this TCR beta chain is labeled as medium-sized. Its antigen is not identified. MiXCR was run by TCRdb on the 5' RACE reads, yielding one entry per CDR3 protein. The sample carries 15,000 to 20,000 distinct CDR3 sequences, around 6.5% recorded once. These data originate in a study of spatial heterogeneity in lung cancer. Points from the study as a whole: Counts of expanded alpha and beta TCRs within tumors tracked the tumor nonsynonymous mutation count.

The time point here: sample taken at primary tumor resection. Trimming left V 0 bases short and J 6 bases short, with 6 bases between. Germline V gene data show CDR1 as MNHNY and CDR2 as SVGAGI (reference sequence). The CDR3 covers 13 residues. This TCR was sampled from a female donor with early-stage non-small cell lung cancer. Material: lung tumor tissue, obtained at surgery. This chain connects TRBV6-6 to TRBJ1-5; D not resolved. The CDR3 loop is CASSYSWSQPQHF. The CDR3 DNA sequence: TGTGCCAGCAGTTACTCGTGGTCTCAGCCCCAGCATTTT.